This T cell receptor (beta chain) was captured in a study of blood T cell repertoires in COVID-19. Study as a whole: Samples taken during acute and convalescent COVID-19 were collected in the United States, Italy and Spain. T cells, B-cell-depleted T cells, or PBMCs supplied cDNA or gDNA.

Followed longitudinally, the Seattle patients had been enrolled during active infection. Authors' methods: Reference gene primer amplification yielded estimated nucleated cell counts. Sequencing was performed with immunoSEQ multiplex PCR; in TCRdb, only in-frame clones are kept and a portion is missing. V and J calls and clone size are given by that table; D and trimming were obtained from the DNA. The repertoire holds just under 350,000 clones, 87% seen once, with nearly 6.5% in the top ten. This sequence originates from a woman aged 45-60 years with COVID-19, enrolled during active disease. Input material: peripheral blood.

The CDR3 DNA is TGTGCCACCAGCAAATCTCCGGGACAGGGGGCCATTAGCAATCAGCCCCAGCATTTT. Its protein is CATSKSPGQGAISNQPQHF. This sequence joins TRBV15 and TRBJ1-5; TRBD1 aligns across 12 bases. In germline, CDR1 is LNHNV, CDR2 YYDKDF (reference sequence). This CDR3 is built from 19 residues. Trimming at V came to 4 bases and at J to 0 bases, leaving 10 bases not matched to a gene.